This TCR beta chain is drawn from a study of blood T cell repertoires in COVID-19 (TCRdb year 2020). Study-level background: Samples from collaborators originated in the United States, Italy and Spain and spanned both the acute and convalescent phases of COVID-19. The prospective study material was composed of cDNA or gDNA derived from T cells, B-cell-depleted T cells, or PBMCs. Deeply sampled blood TCRbeta repertoires from subjects exposed to, actively infected with, or recovered from COVID-19 were included in the dataset. The repertoires were released in a freely available public database meant as a resource for research on the immune response to SARS-CoV-2. The samples were drawn from the first 160 participants of the ongoing ImmuneRACE study and from under 1,500 subjects provided by 6 global collaborators. The sample metadata nearly always contained a de-identified subject ID, COVID-19 status, age in years and sex. Where HLA class I and class II types were available, the types were taken from metadata supplied by the sample provider, not from assay-based typing.

CDR1 and CDR2 were assigned from the germline V gene as SNHLY and FYNNEI. V is reduced by 7 bases and J by 0 bases, leaving a spacing of 10 bases between them. Spanning cysteine to phenylalanine, the CDR3 consists of 15 amino acids. Of all the DNA, just the CDR3 is kept, 45 bases in frame from base 1. General conclusions and limits of the study: Clinical and demographic metadata were provided uncurated, with the amount varying by source and participant.

Whole blood was collected in K2EDTA tubes by collaborating institutions according to the institutions' own protocols. Collaborator samples were shipped for TCRbeta analysis as frozen whole blood, isolated PBMCs, or DNA extracted from either sample type. A note on this clone: The target of this receptor is not known. It has no much larger one-base neighbor in the sample; base qualities were not kept.

TCRbeta CDR3 regions were amplified from genomic DNA using the immunoSEQ Assay, a bias-controlled multiplex PCR. Concerning the study's data processing: Nucleated cell counts per sample were estimated from amplification of reference gene primers within the assay. To quantify the absolute abundance of each unique TCRbeta CDR3 rearrangement, sequence reads were collapsed and filtered. For each sample, productive Simpson clonality was calculated by taking the square root of Simpson's diversity index across productive rearrangements. The table comes from immuneACCESS by way of TCRdb, which keeps in-frame sequences with V and J called. Part of the clones is missing from these tables; in studies checked, under half for an unresolved V gene and the rest for unknown reasons. V, J and clone size are taken as reported in that table, and D and trimming were inferred from the DNA itself. This sample gives about 100,000 clones in total; around 87% of them show up just once. Under 14% of the sample lies in the top ten.

The rearranged segments are TRBV2 and TRBJ1-6; no D segment can be confidently identified. Sequenced material: peripheral blood. This sequence was found in a woman in her twenties or thirties with acute or convalescent COVID-19. The CDR3 region reads CASIGRSSYNSPLHF. The nucleotides are TGTGCCAGCATCGGGAGGAGCTCCTATAATTCACCCCTCCACTTT.